What follows is one T cell receptor beta chain and its context. The V end was cut by 0 bases, the J end by 4 bases, with 7 bases between. This CDR3 spans 13 amino acids. Germline loops: CDR1 SNHLY, CDR2 FYNNEI. The record originates from a study of blood T cell dynamics during melanoma immunotherapy. Using immunoSEQ multiplex PCR, the repertoire was profiled, and TCRdb retains in-frame clones only, with some absent. Here the sample spans about 12,000 clones, 88% being singletons. The time point denotes: week 3, after first cycle of checkpoint inhibitor. This clonotype originated in a human donor with melanoma. The sample was blood, taken from a patient treated with checkpoint blockade. V and J are TRBV2 and TRBJ2-7; no clear D gene. The CDR3 spells CASSEAGLYEQYF. The DNA for the CDR3 is TGTGCCAGCAGTGAAGCGGGCCTGTACGAGCAGTACTTC. Based on the CDR3 plus reference TRBV2 and TRBJ2-7, the full variable domain is EPEVTQTPSHQVTQMGQEVILRCVPISNHLYFYWYRQILGQKVEFLVSFYNNEISEKSEIFDDQFSVERPDGSNFTLKIRSTKLEDSAMYFCASSEAGLYEQYFGPGTRLTVT.